This TCR beta chain was captured by sequencing in a study of blood T cells in healthy people across ages. For the study at large: Roughly one uniquely barcoded beta molecule per two T cells was captured.

Study findings and constraints: Fewer expanded clones and more diversity marked long-lived versus aged donors. Researchers report that TCR beta diversity correlated strongly with naive T cell percentage. CMV infection status of these donors was not known.

This CDR3 has 13 amino acids. CDR1 and CDR2 from the germline V gene are SGHTA and FQGNSA. The authors ran a second PCR of roughly 6 to 12 cycles using a sample-barcoded 5' primer and a J-beta primer mix. A single record per CDR3 protein comes from TCRdb applying MiXCR to the 5' RACE reads. The sample lists about 1 million distinct CDR3 sequences, under 55% seen once, with about 20% in the top ten. To note about this clonotype: Its antigen is currently unknown. At one end the junction does not follow the germline gene, possibly because of a read error.

V gene TRBV7-2 combines with J gene TRBJ2-1, with unresolved D. The clonotype originates from a woman aged 55-70 years in good health. The source material was blood. The CDR3 nucleotides are TGTGCCATCAGCTTTAATCCCGGCAATGAGCAGTTCTTC. This encodes CAISFNPGNEQFF.